The 26 T cell receptor beta chains below all came from one sample that was sequenced in a study of blood T cell repertoires in COVID-19. Profiled with immunoSEQ multiplex PCR; TCRdb holds only in-frame clones, not every one. The sample has 100,000 to 150,000 clones, 84% seen once. Sequencing was performed on peripheral blood. Receptors were obtained from a woman younger than 45 who had recovered from COVID-19.

At least ten counts were recorded for this clone. The gene calls are TRBV7-3 and TRBJ2-7, with TRBD2 matching over 9 bases. The trim removed 1 base at V and 5 bases at J, leaving 6 bases unmatched. The CDR3 extends over 15 amino acids. Germline V gene sequence: CDR1 SGHTA, CDR2 FQGTGA. CDR3 coding DNA: TGTGCCAGCAGCTTAAACTTAGCGGGAGCCGACGAGCAGTACTTC. Translation: CASSLNLAGADEQYF.

The chain combines TRBV21-1 with TRBJ1-5; TRBD1, the table's D call, was not compared with the DNA. TRBV21-1 constitutes a pseudogene. CDR3 length equals 17 residues. This CDR3 is CASSKERTPRGNQPQHF. The CDR3 coding sequence is TGTGCCAGCAGCAAAGAGAGGACACCCAGAGGCAATCAGCCCCAGCATTTT.

The V and J genes are TRBV24-1 and TRBJ2-7; the match to TRBD2 covers 7 bases. CDR1 is KGHDR, CDR2 SFDVKD, per germline. The junction had 13 bases not matched to a gene; V was cut back by 3 bases and J by 3 bases. CDR3 size: 17 residues. The CDR3 DNA reads as TGTGCCACCAGTGATACGACCCGAGGGAGGGAGAACTACGAGCAGTACTTC. It encodes CATSDTTRGRENYEQYF.

The chain couples TRBV6-1 to TRBJ2-3; 16 bases match TRBD2. There are 18 residues in the CDR3. With 2 bases clipped from V and 5 bases from J, the junction kept 7 bases outside the gene matches. The germline V gene has CDR1 MNHNS and CDR2 SASEGT. CDR3 bases: TGTGCCAGCAGTGAAAGGTTGGGACTAGCGGGAGGGAGAGATACGCAGTATTTT. Residues: CASSERLGLAGGRDTQYF.

This chain uses TRBV5-6 with TRBJ1-2, with 9 bases that match TRBD1. Germline values: CDR1 SGHDT, CDR2 YYEEEE. The CDR3 totals 14 residues. The V segment lost 4 bases and the J segment 3 bases; nucleotides outside the gene matches: 4. CDR3 residues: CASSVGQGDYGYTF. The CDR3 DNA follows: TGTGCCAGCAGCGTGGGACAGGGTGACTATGGCTACACCTTC.

This clone showed up just once. The chain combines TRBV19 with TRBJ2-2; 7 nucleotides line up with TRBD2. V was pared by 3 bases and J by 1 base, with 2 bases of the junction left unmatched. Germline values: CDR1 LNHDA, CDR2 SQIVND (reference sequence). This CDR3 spans 15 amino acids. The CDR3 reads CASSIGGGNTGELFF. DNA of the CDR3: TGTGCCAGTAGTATCGGCGGGGGGAACACCGGGGAGCTGTTTTTT.

This clone occurred a few times. The chain has TRBV27 and TRBJ1-1, with 9 nucleotides matching TRBD1. There are 13 residues in the CDR3. CDR1 MNHEY and CDR2 SMNVEV come from the germline V gene (reference sequence). The V and J ends lost 8 bases and 4 bases, in that order; junction bases with no gene match: 5. CDR3 region: CASAWDRVTEAFF. CDR3 bases: TGTGCCAGCGCCTGGGACAGGGTCACTGAAGCTTTCTTT.

A word on this clone: With a much larger clone just one base away, this may be a read error. The rearrangement links TRBV5-1 to TRBJ2-7, with D tentatively TRBD2 (6 bases). Germline V gene data show CDR1 as SGHRS and CDR2 as YFSETQ. The CDR3 length is 16 residues. V lost 3 bases to trimming and J lost 3 bases, with 19 bases between them. As DNA, the CDR3 is TGCGCCAGCAGCTCAATTCAGGAGGCGCGGGGCTACGAGCAGTACTTC. Translation: CASSSIQEARGYEQYF.

This clone was found once. The rearrangement links TRBV7-2 to TRBJ1-2, with a possible D match to TRBD1 (5 bases). There are 15 residues in the CDR3. The germline V and J ends were trimmed by 4 bases and 1 base, with 13 bases remaining between them. Germline values: CDR1 SGHTA, CDR2 FQGNSA. The CDR3 spells CASSSSGTDNYGYTF. The CDR3 region has the DNA TGTGCCAGCAGCTCTAGCGGGACGGATAACTATGGCTACACCTTC.

The gene calls are TRBV2 and TRBJ2-3, with 8 bases aligning to TRBD2. CDR3 length: 16 residues. V was pared by 7 bases and J by 1 base, with 10 bases of the junction left unmatched. Looked up from germline, CDR1 is SNHLY and CDR2 is FYNNEI. The CDR3 here is CASTWGASGRTDTQYF. CDR3 bases: TGTGCCAGCACCTGGGGGGCTAGCGGGCGCACAGATACGCAGTATTTT.

V gene TRBV2 combines with J gene TRBJ1-2, with 10 bases aligning to TRBD1. Germline loops: CDR1 SNHLY, CDR2 FYNNEI. The CDR3 length is 16 residues. V was pared by 5 bases and J by 2 bases, with 8 bases of the junction left unmatched. The CDR3 coding sequence is TGTGCCAGCAGTCGTGGGGACAGGGGACAAAACTATGGCTACACCTTC. It is translated as CASSRGDRGQNYGYTF.

This sequence joins TRBV14 and TRBJ2-5; D gene unclear. The V gene's germline CDR1 is SGHDN and CDR2 FVKESK. Trimming shortened V by 3 bases and J by 6 bases, and 14 bases separated the two germline ends. CDR3 length: 14 amino acids. CDR3: CASSQRLPSQTQYF. In DNA form, the CDR3 reads TGTGCCAGCAGCCAGCGGCTGCCTTCGCAGACCCAGTACTTC.

DNA of the CDR3: TGTGCCAGCCGGGTTGGTTCTTTTAACACTGAAGCTTTCTTT. Its protein product is CASRVGSFNTEAFF. V and J are TRBV19 and TRBJ1-1, with D hard to call. The CDR3 covers 14 residues. V lost 9 bases and J lost 2, with 16 bases in between. The germline gives CDR1 LNHDA, CDR2 SQIVND (reference sequence).

This chain joins TRBV7-2 and TRBJ1-2, with D perhaps matching TRBD1 (6 bases). There are 14 residues in the CDR3. From germline, CDR1 is SGHTA and CDR2 FQGNSA. V was trimmed by 1 base and J by 2 bases, leaving 8 bases between them. The CDR3 sequence: CASSLDTGNYGYTF. Written as DNA, the CDR3 is TGTGCCAGCAGCTTAGATACAGGGAACTATGGCTACACCTTC.

V gene TRBV5-1 combines with J gene TRBJ2-7; 9 bases fit TRBD2. CDR1 is SGHRS and CDR2 is YFSETQ in the germline V gene. The CDR3 runs to 15 residues. Unmatched junction bases numbered 3, after V lost 2 bases and J lost 0 bases. CDR3 sequence reads: CASSFLAGSSYEQYF. The CDR3 coding sequence is TGCGCCAGCAGCTTCCTAGCGGGGAGCTCCTACGAGCAGTACTTC.

The V call is TRBV19, the J call TRBJ2-2; tentative D call: TRBD2 (5 bases). This CDR3 is built from 15 residues. Germline V gene data show CDR1 as LNHDA and CDR2 as SQIVND (reference sequence). V lost 4 bases and J lost 7, with 16 bases in between. The CDR3 bases are TGTGCCAGTAGTACTGGCCTCGGGGAAAGCGGGGAGCTGTTTTTT. Its translation: CASSTGLGESGELFF.

This chain links TRBV2 with TRBJ2-7; 8 nucleotides agree with TRBD1. The germline V gene has CDR1 SNHLY and CDR2 FYNNEI. V lost 7 bases to trimming and J lost 3 bases; unmatched junction nucleotides: 5. The CDR3 has 13 residues. This CDR3 reads CASKGQGGYEQYF. In DNA form, the CDR3 reads TGTGCCAGCAAAGGACAGGGCGGCTACGAGCAGTACTTC.

The chain recombines TRBV3-1 (or the pseudogene TRBV3-2) with TRBJ2-1; 9 nucleotides match TRBD1. Trimming took 1 base from V and 1 from J; bases not matched to a gene: 20. Germline V lookup: CDR1 LGHDT, CDR2 YNNKEL (reference sequence). This CDR3 is built from 22 residues. The CDR3 protein is CASSQGAVTGGASLGSYNEQFF. In DNA form, the CDR3 reads TGTGCCAGCAGCCAAGGAGCCGTGACAGGGGGTGCTAGCTTGGGGTCCTACAATGAGCAGTTCTTC.

This chain connects TRBV4-1 to TRBJ2-1; 12 bases fit TRBD2. CDR1 and CDR2 (germline): MGHRA, YSYEKL. The V gene end was trimmed by 4 bases and the J gene end by 6 bases; junction bases not matched to a gene: 13. The CDR3 extends over 18 amino acids. The CDR3 spells CASSPSGRAGPHGNEQFF. The CDR3 region has the DNA TGCGCCAGCAGCCCTAGCGGGAGGGCCGGACCCCACGGCAATGAGCAGTTCTTC.

The CDR3 region has the DNA TGTGCCAGCGGAACTAGCGGGAGGTTCGGTATTGACGAGCAGTACTTC. Amino acids: CASGTSGRFGIDEQYF. The J gene is TRBJ2-7, the V gene TRBV27; 12 bases match TRBD2. The V segment lost 8 bases and the J segment 5 bases; nucleotides outside the gene matches: 13. Germline values: CDR1 MNHEY, CDR2 SMNVEV (reference sequence). CDR3 length: 16 amino acids.

The chain is built from TRBV19 and TRBJ1-2, with TRBD1 identical over 7 bases. V shed 2 bases, J shed 3 bases, and the junction held 9 bases outside the gene matches. This CDR3 is 16 amino acids long. Germline CDR1 and CDR2: LNHDA and SQIVND (reference sequence). The CDR3 nucleotides are TGTGCCAGTAGTATAAGGGGAACAGGGGATTACTATGGCTACACCTTC. Translation: CASSIRGTGDYYGYTF.

This chain uses TRBV2 with TRBJ2-1; perhaps TRBD1 as D (5 bases). V was cut by 8 bases and J by 0 bases, with 17 bases left in between. The germline V gene has CDR1 SNHLY and CDR2 FYNNEI. This CDR3 region has 16 residues. CDR3 in amino acids: CASSWWGLSSYNEQFF. CDR3 nucleotide sequence: TGTGCCAGCTCCTGGTGGGGCCTAAGCTCCTACAATGAGCAGTTCTTC.

This sequence joins TRBV6-2 or TRBV6-3 and TRBJ1-2; no definite D call. V lost 6 bases and J 3 bases, leaving 20 bases between the germline ends. This CDR3 contains 16 residues. CDR1 MNHEY and CDR2 SVGEGT come from the germline V gene. CDR3 DNA: TGTGCCAGCAGCCGCAGACCGGTTCCCGCGGACTATGGCTACACCTTC. Protein sequence: CASSRRPVPADYGYTF.

The chain recombines TRBV30 with TRBJ1-3; 7 bases match TRBD1. This CDR3 region has 12 residues. J gave up 3 bases and V 8 bases, and 4 bases lay outside the gene matches. Germline loops: CDR1 GTSNPN, CDR2 SVGIG (reference sequence). This CDR3 reads CARQGSGNTIYF. CDR3 sequence (DNA): TGTGCCCGACAGGGTAGTGGAAACACCATATATTTT. Drawing the rest from reference TRBV30 and TRBJ1-3, the complete variable domain is SQTIHQWPATLVQPVGSPLSLECTVEGTSNPNLYWYRQAAGRGLQLLFYSVGIGQISSEVPQNLSASRPQDRQFILSSKKLLLSDSGFYLCARQGSGNTIYFGEGSWLTVV.

The rearrangement uses TRBV9 and TRBJ2-7, with TRBD2 matching 8 bases. Germline CDR1 reads SGDLS; CDR2 reads YYNGEE. Trimming removed 4 bases from V and 0 bases from J; junction bases left unmatched: 6. The CDR3 covers 15 residues. CDR3 in amino acids: CASSPAGTSSYEQYF. The CDR3 DNA reads as TGTGCCAGCAGCCCTGCTGGGACTAGCTCCTACGAGCAGTACTTC.

This chain links TRBV6-4 with TRBJ2-2; tentative D call: TRBD1 (6 bases). Germline lookup yields CDR1 MRHNA and CDR2 SNTAGT. Trimming left V 3 bases short and J 4 bases short, with 6 bases between. The CDR3 has 13 amino acids. In DNA, the CDR3 is TGTGCCAGCAGTGAGGGGGCCACCGGGGAGCTGTTTTTT. Its translation: CASSEGATGELFF.